Listed here is a single T cell receptor beta chain. The antigen remains unidentified. The data originate from a study of a mutant IDH1 vaccine in newly diagnosed glioma. Study-level information: Patients previously underwent radiotherapy, temozolomide, or both, and most underwent both. Held at week 35, visit V12 was the safety follow-up, and visit V13 followed at week 47.

Profiling relied on immunoSEQ multiplex PCR, and the TCRdb table lists in-frame clones only, not all of them. The sample lists tens of thousands of clones, 75% seen once, with nearly 9% in the top ten. Germline V gives CDR1 SGDLS, CDR2 YYNGEE. The CDR3 is 15 amino acids. Trimming took 0 bases from V and 2 from J, leaving 11 bases between them. Documented time point: week 47, end of study. Every vaccination contained 300 ug of the mutant IDH1 20-mer peptide and was paired with topical imiquimod. In weeks 1, 3, 5, 7, 11, 15, 19 and 23, patients were immunized, eight times in all. New IDH1-mutant, ATRX-lost WHO grade 3 or 4 astrocytomas occurred in donors.

This TCR came from a middle-aged man with glioma. Material: PBMCs, obtained from a glioma patient whose treatment included an IDH1 peptide vaccine. This chain joins TRBV9 and TRBJ2-5, with D possibly matching TRBD2 (6 bases). CDR3 loop: CASSVGGEPQETQYF. CDR3 bases: TGTGCCAGCAGCGTAGGGGGGGAGCCGCAAGAGACCCAGTACTTC.